This T cell receptor beta chain comes out of a study of vaccination effects on CD4 cells after COVID-19. ViraFEST assay sequencing came after antigen-specific CD4+ T cells were expanded with viral peptide pools. It was after 10 days of culture that CD4+ T cells were isolated. Testing of the vaccine recipients showed negative nucleocapsid antibodies and no prior SARS-CoV-2 infection. With about 9.8 ug/ml peptides and around 9.6 IU/ml IL-2, a few million PBMC per well were cultured. Cells had half their medium changed to IL-2 medium on days 3 and 7. Assay: immunoSEQ multiplex PCR; the TCRdb copy retains only in-frame clones and omits some. There are about 24,000 clones in the sample; under 75% occur only once, and 9.5% to 15% lies in the top ten. Losses at the gene ends were 4 bases for V and 0 bases for J; bases not matched to a gene: 4. This CDR3 spans 15 amino acids. Germline V gene lookup returns CDR1 SGHRS and CDR2 YFSETQ.

Of note for this clone: Antigen: not known.

J is TRBJ2-3 and V is TRBV5-1; 8 bases agree with TRBD1. The starting material was CD4+ T cells from PBMCs cultured with HCoV-OC43 spike peptides, obtained before COVID-19 vaccination. This sample's subset: HCoV-OC43 spike overlapping peptide pool stimulation. This receptor was taken from a human donor who received a COVID-19 vaccine. The DNA for the CDR3 is TGCGCCAGCAGCCTCCGACAGGGGAGCACAGATACGCAGTATTTT. The encoded protein is CASSLRQGSTDTQYF.